This TCR beta chain stems from a study of T cells after yellow fever vaccination. Germline CDR1 and CDR2: MNHNS and SASEGT. The CDR3 sequence is 14 residues long. The germline V and J ends were trimmed by 1 base and 8 bases, with 11 bases remaining between them. The TCR cDNA carried a universal primer site and UMIs from 5'RACE template switching. TCRdb used MiXCR to reprocess the 5' RACE reads, holding one entry per CDR3 protein. The sample contains roughly 250,000 distinct CDR3 sequences, over 10% of which appear only once. Study observations and caveats: Of the clonotypes, a small share occurred in both CD4 and CD8 compartments. A large majority of primary-vaccination clones showed up again after the booster (96% CD4, around 90% CD8). Abundant clonotypes from the bulk population could have been carried over as contaminants into FACS-sorted repertoires.

About this clonotype: Its target is not known.

The clonotype originates from a man aged 25 to 40 who received the YFV17D yellow fever vaccine. The chain couples TRBV6-1 to TRBJ2-2; a possible D gene is TRBD1 (6 bases). Source: CD4+ T cells sorted from PBMCs, taken 45 days after the yellow fever booster vaccination. The CDR3 nucleotides are TGTGCCAGCAGTGAAGGGGGGCATGAGGGGGAGCTGTTTTTT. Protein: CASSEGGHEGELFF.